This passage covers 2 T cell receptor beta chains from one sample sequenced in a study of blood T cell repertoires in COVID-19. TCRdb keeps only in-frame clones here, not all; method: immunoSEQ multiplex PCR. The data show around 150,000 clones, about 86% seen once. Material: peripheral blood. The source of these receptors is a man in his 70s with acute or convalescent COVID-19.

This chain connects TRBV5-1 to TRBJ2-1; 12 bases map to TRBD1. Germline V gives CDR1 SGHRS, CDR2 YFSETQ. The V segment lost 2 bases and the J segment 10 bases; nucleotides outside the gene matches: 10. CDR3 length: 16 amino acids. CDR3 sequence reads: CASSFTGTGGLGEQFF. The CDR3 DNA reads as TGCGCCAGCAGCTTTACCGGGACAGGGGGCCTAGGGGAGCAGTTCTTC.

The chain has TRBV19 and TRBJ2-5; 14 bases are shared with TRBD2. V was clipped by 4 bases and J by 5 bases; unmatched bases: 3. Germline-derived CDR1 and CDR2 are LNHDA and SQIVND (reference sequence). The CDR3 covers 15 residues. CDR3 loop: CASSNRLAGGETQYF. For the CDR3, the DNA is TGTGCCAGTAGTAACAGACTAGCGGGAGGGGAGACCCAGTACTTC.